These T cell receptor beta chains were read from a single sample in a study of CXCR3-negative and CXCR3-positive naive CD8 T cells. Using the 5' RACE reads, TCRdb records one entry per CDR3 protein without DNA. Here the sample table reports a few thousand distinct CDR3 sequences. Sample: naive CXCR3+ CD8+ T cells from blood. These receptors were taken from a human donor in good health. Some clones in this sample may be carry-over from other donors' samples. CDR3s include the opening cysteine and the closing phenylalanine or tryptophan. Fields, in order: J gene, V gene, clone size, CDR3 protein. Where a row states a size, it is once, few, many or the class of an expanded clone; other rows omit it.

TRBJ2-1 | TRBV7-8 | medium-sized | CASSLGPEQFF
TRBJ1-2 | TRBV19 | - | CASLQGAVSGYTF
TRBJ1-1 | TRBV7-9 | - | CASSLEGGPAEAFF
TRBJ2-1 | TRBV19 | large | CASSESGYNEQFF
TRBJ1-2 | TRBV29-1 | - | CSVDRGYGYTF
TRBJ2-3 | TRBV25-1 | - | CASSSGQRDTQYF
TRBJ2-3 | TRBV2 | medium-sized | CASRGLAGPSDTQYF
TRBJ1-1 | TRBV7-8 | - | CASSGDRAKNTEAFF
TRBJ2-7 | TRBV29-1 | medium-sized | CSVATGSYEQYF
TRBJ2-7 | TRBV29-1 | - | CSVEDPDRESYEQYF
TRBJ2-4 | TRBV29-1 | medium-sized | CSVRQGLNIQYF
TRBJ2-7 | TRBV4-1 | - | CASRGGRGEQYF
TRBJ2-7 | TRBV29-1 | - | CSVTRQGAREQYF
TRBJ2-7 | TRBV6-2/TRBV6-3 | - | CASSSKSEQYF
TRBJ1-4 | TRBV27 | - | CASSLWAGQDEKLFF
TRBJ2-7 | TRBV29-1 | medium-sized | CSVGLPNQGYEQYF
TRBJ2-7 | TRBV29-1 | medium-sized | CSVRLGLNWDEQYF
TRBJ2-7 | TRBV15 | medium-sized | CATSRVRVGTQEQYF
TRBJ2-5 | TRBV12-3/TRBV12-4 | - | CASSRPLETQYF
TRBJ2-7 | TRBV25-1 | large | CASRDYRELYEQYF
TRBJ1-2 | TRBV7-9 | - | CASSGEQFTNYGYTF
TRBJ2-1 | TRBV20-1 | - | CSAAGLAGGAFAYNEQFF
TRBJ2-5 | TRBV10-3 | - | CAISESDRGLETQYF
TRBJ1-1 | TRBV7-6 | large | CASSLGGYTMNTEAFF
TRBJ2-1 | TRBV7-9 | medium-sized | CASSFRPREQFF
TRBJ1-5 | TRBV19 | large | CASIPTGLYNQPQHF
TRBJ2-1 | TRBV2 | - | CASPTGTGLRNEQFF
TRBJ2-7 | TRBV29-1 | - | CSAASGSLYEQYF
TRBJ2-3 | TRBV11-3 | - | CASSQRDRGTDTQYF
TRBJ1-5 | TRBV2 | - | CASSEPRGNQPQHF
TRBJ2-1 | TRBV28 | - | CASSWEYNEQFF
TRBJ2-1 | TRBV29-1 | - | CSVEGSIRDYNEQFF
TRBJ2-2 | TRBV7-8 | large | CASSLVASRDGFTGELFF
TRBJ1-1 | TRBV7-8 | medium-sized | CASSSPDRGENTEAFF
TRBJ1-1 | TRBV29-1 | - | CSVEGQGSEAFF
TRBJ2-7 | TRBV11-2 | - | CASSFPGAVEDYEQYF
TRBJ2-1 | TRBV29-1 | - | CSVDTLAGGLGVDEQFF
TRBJ2-7 | TRBV3-1 | - | CASSQGWLRASSYEQYF
TRBJ1-1 | TRBV20-1 | medium-sized | CSARVQGYGTEAFF
TRBJ2-6 | TRBV6-5 | - | CASSYLGSSNVLTF
TRBJ2-7 | TRBV4-2 | - | CASSEGLYEQYF
TRBJ2-7 | TRBV7-6 | - | CASSFTGTGTYEQYF
TRBJ2-7 | TRBV5-1 | medium-sized | CASSTPGTSPYEQYF
TRBJ2-1 | TRBV15 | - | CATSRVPPGTSGIYNEQFF
TRBJ2-7 | TRBV29-1 | - | CSAVTGDYEQYF
TRBJ2-7 | TRBV29-1 | medium-sized | CSVRRGRAYEQYF
TRBJ2-1 | TRBV29-1 | - | CSGLSRNEQFF
TRBJ2-7 | TRBV7-8 | - | CASSSGQTREQYF
TRBJ1-2 | TRBV29-1 | - | CSAGAGDNYGYTF
TRBJ2-5 | TRBV29-1 | medium-sized | CSVEVREETQYF